This T cell receptor (beta chain) came from a study of blood T cell repertoires in COVID-19 (dated by TCRdb to about 2020). Study-level background: The collaborator samples originated in the United States, Italy and Spain and spanned the acute and convalescent phases of COVID-19. The prospective study material was composed of cDNA or gDNA derived from T cells, B-cell-depleted T cells, or PBMCs. The dataset comprised deeply sampled blood TCRbeta repertoires from subjects exposed to, actively infected with, or recovered from COVID-19. The repertoires were released in a freely available public database intended as a resource for research on the immune response to SARS-CoV-2. Samples came from the ongoing ImmuneRACE study (first 160 participants) plus 1,254 subjects from 6 global collaborators. A de-identified subject ID, COVID-19 status, age in years and sex were almost always included in the sample metadata. Where available, HLA class I and class II types were taken from metadata supplied by the sample provider and were not determined by assay-based typing.

Including the terminal cysteine and phenylalanine, the CDR3 comprises 14 residues. The entry retains the CDR3 DNA only, 42 bases that are in frame from base 1. Cut back by 3 bases and 8 bases, the V and J ends lie 16 bases apart. Per the germline V gene, MGHDK is the CDR1 and SYGVNS is the CDR2. What the work shows at the level of the full study, not this receptor alone: The quantity of clinical and demographic metadata differed by source and by participant and was supplied without curation.

As for this clone: Its antigen remains unidentified. No much larger clone exists at a distance of one base, and base qualities are not known.

TCRbeta CDR3 regions were amplified from genomic DNA using the immunoSEQ Assay, a bias-controlled multiplex PCR. For the original study's pipeline: The number of nucleated cells in each sample was estimated by amplification of reference gene primers within the assay. To quantify the absolute abundance of each unique TCRbeta CDR3 rearrangement, sequence reads were collapsed and filtered. For each sample, productive Simpson clonality was calculated by taking the square root of Simpson's diversity index across productive rearrangements. This is the immuneACCESS table as TCRdb keeps it, with only in-frame sequences that have V and J called. A part of the clones is gone; compared with another copy, unresolved V genes explain less than half, and the rest is unexplained. V and J calls and clone size come straight from that table; D and trimming were deduced from the DNA. This sample is represented by roughly 200,000 clones; around nine tenths of them were singletons. The ten most abundant clones make up 2.7% of the sample.

Each collaborating institution followed its own protocols to collect whole blood in K2EDTA tubes. For TCRbeta analysis, collaborators shipped samples as frozen whole blood, isolated PBMCs, or DNA extracted from either of those sample types. This receptor was taken from a man aged 35-49 years with active or convalescent COVID-19. Sequenced sample: peripheral blood. This chain is built from TRBV25-1 and TRBJ1-2; a tentative D call is TRBD1 (5 bases match). CDR3 sequence: CASSDQGEGGGYTF. The DNA sequence reads TGTGCCAGCAGTGATCAAGGGGAGGGCGGCGGCTACACCTTC.